Following are 10 T cell receptor beta chains from one sample sequenced in a study of blood T cell repertoires in COVID-19. The data were produced by immunoSEQ multiplex PCR, yet TCRdb's version contains in-frame clones alone and is incomplete. This sample carries under 250,000 clones, 85% of them seen once, and the ten largest clones take 5.5% to 7.5%. The specimen was peripheral blood. The receptor set was obtained from a woman aged 60-75 years with active or convalescent COVID-19.

This sequence joins TRBV19 and TRBJ2-3; TRBD1 matches 9 bases. This CDR3 is 13 amino acids long. Germline V gives CDR1 LNHDA, CDR2 SQIVND (reference sequence). After removal of 8 bases from V and 3 bases from J, the junction contained 3 bases not matched to a gene. CDR3 residues: CASGQGRTDTQYF. The CDR3 bases are TGTGCCAGTGGACAGGGGAGAACAGATACGCAGTATTTT. Using reference TRBV19 and TRBJ2-3 for the parts outside the CDR3, the full variable domain is DGGITQSPKYLFRKEGQNVTLSCEQNLNHDAMYWYRQDPGQGLRLIYYSQIVNDFQKGDIAEGYSVSREKKESFPLTVTSAQKNPTAFYLCASGQGRTDTQYFGPGTRLTVL.

This rearrangement joins TRBV2 to TRBJ1-2, with D perhaps TRBD1 (5 bases). The CDR3 is 14 amino acids. V was pared by 6 bases and J by 2 bases, with 13 bases between. CDR1 is SNHLY and CDR2 is FYNNEI in the germline V gene. The CDR3 coding sequence is TGTGCCAGCAGCGTGGAGGGACGGAACTATGGCTACACCTTC. Translating it yields CASSVEGRNYGYTF.

This clone appeared a single time. The chain employs TRBV20-1 and TRBJ1-1; tentatively, D is TRBD1 (6 bases). The V gene lost 5 bases and the J gene lost 6 bases, with 10 bases spanning the gap. This CDR3 spans 11 amino acids. The germline gives CDR1 DFQATT, CDR2 SNEGSKA (reference sequence). The CDR3 region is CSAPRQAEAFF. CDR3 in DNA: TGCAGTGCTCCTCGACAGGCTGAAGCTTTCTTT.

This clone has just a few counts. This chain joins TRBV2 and TRBJ2-2, with a tentative D call TRBD2 (5 bases). CDR1 is SNHLY and CDR2 is FYNNEI in the germline V gene. The V end was cut by 1 base, the J end by 7 bases, with 7 bases between. The CDR3 runs 13 residues. The CDR3 DNA follows: TGTGCCAGCAGTGAAGTGAGGGTCGGGGAGCTGTTTTTT. This codes for CASSEVRVGELFF. Drawing the rest from reference TRBV2 and TRBJ2-2, the complete variable domain is EPEVTQTPSHQVTQMGQEVILRCVPISNHLYFYWYRQILGQKVEFLVSFYNNEISEKSEIFDDQFSVERPDGSNFTLKIRSTKLEDSAMYFCASSEVRVGELFFGEGSRLTVL.

V is TRBV7-9 and J is TRBJ2-1; 8 nucleotides match TRBD2. In germline, CDR1 is SEHNR, CDR2 FQNEAQ (reference sequence). The CDR3 is made up of 15 amino acids. Unmatched junction bases numbered 9, after V lost 2 bases and J lost 9 bases. The DNA for the CDR3 is TGTGCCAGCAGCTTAAGCAGGAGCGGGGGCACTGAGCAGTTCTTC. Its protein is CASSLSRSGGTEQFF.

The V call is TRBV11-3, the J call TRBJ2-1, with a possible D match to TRBD2 (6 bases). The V end lost 0 bases, the J end lost 5 bases, and 11 bases lay between the germline ends. Germline CDR1 reads SGHNT; CDR2 reads YENEEA. This CDR3 contains 15 residues. CDR3 sequence: CASSLEVAADNEQFF. Here the CDR3 DNA reads TGTGCCAGCAGCTTAGAAGTAGCGGCCGACAATGAGCAGTTCTTC.

The rearrangement uses TRBV5-4 and TRBJ2-3, with 10 bases lining up with TRBD2. CDR3 length: 15 amino acids. After removal of 4 bases from V and 1 base from J, the junction contained 3 bases not matched to a gene. The germline CDR1 and CDR2 sequences are SGHNT and YYREEE (reference sequence). CDR3 nucleotides: TGTGCCAGCAGCCGGACTAGCGGTGGCACAGATACGCAGTATTTT. Its protein product is CASSRTSGGTDTQYF.

This rearrangement joins TRBV5-4 to TRBJ2-7; 10 positions agree with TRBD2. Germline lookup yields CDR1 SGHNT and CDR2 YYREEE (reference sequence). V shed 4 bases and J 4 bases; nucleotides not matched to a gene: 8. The CDR3 contains 15 residues. The CDR3 nucleotides are TGTGCCAGCAGCCTCCCGGGACTAGCGCGATACGAGCAGTACTTC. Translated, it gives CASSLPGLARYEQYF.

The sample holds one count of this clone. The chain uses TRBV4-2 and TRBJ2-7; TRBD2 matches 10 bases. This CDR3 is built from 17 residues. Germline CDR1 reads LGHNA; CDR2 reads YNFKEQ. Trimming cost V 0 bases and J 1 base; bases outside gene matches: 6. The chain's CDR3 is CASSQDWTSGLSYEQYF. The CDR3 region has the DNA TGTGCCAGCAGCCAAGACTGGACTAGCGGTCTTTCCTACGAGCAGTACTTC.

The V gene is TRBV27, the J gene TRBJ2-7, with TRBD1 identical over 9 bases. Per germline, CDR1 MNHEY and CDR2 SMNVEV (reference sequence). V was pared by 4 bases and J by 4 bases, with 2 bases of the junction left unmatched. The CDR3 extends over 13 amino acids. This CDR3 reads CASSSTGGYEQYF. CDR3 DNA: TGTGCCAGCAGTTCGACAGGGGGGTACGAGCAGTACTTC.